What follows are 26 T cell receptor beta chains derived from one specimen sequenced in a study of spatial heterogeneity in lung cancer. Indicated time point: sample taken at primary tumor resection. TCRdb itself ran the 5' RACE reads through MiXCR, one entry per CDR3 protein. In the table there are 90,000 to 95,000 distinct CDR3 sequences, 10% to 15% of which are singletons. Sequenced material: PBMCs, taken at surgery. These TCRs come from a male donor with early-stage non-small cell lung cancer.

The chain has TRBV10-3 and TRBJ1-5; unclear D gene. Trimming took 2 bases from V and 4 from J, leaving 6 bases between them. This CDR3 has 13 residues. The germline V gene has CDR1 ENHRY and CDR2 SYGVKD. The CDR3 reads CAISEAVNQPQHF. As DNA, the CDR3 is TGTGCCATCAGTGAGGCTGTGAATCAGCCCCAGCATTTT.

This clonotype appeared many times. CDR3: CAIRAGTANTEAFF. The CDR3 DNA reads as TGTGCCATCAGAGCCGGGACAGCGAACACTGAAGCTTTCTTT. The rearrangement joins TRBV10-3 to TRBJ1-1; 7 bases match TRBD1. CDR3 length: 14 residues. Germline V gene data show CDR1 as ENHRY and CDR2 as SYGVKD. J gave up 1 base and V 6 bases, and 5 bases lay outside the gene matches.

There are many counts of this clonotype. The rearrangement uses TRBV7-9 and TRBJ2-3; tentative D call: TRBD2 (5 bases). The length of the CDR3 is 14 residues. V lost 0 bases and J lost 5, with 9 bases in between. Germline CDR1 SEHNR, CDR2 FQNEAQ (reference sequence). The CDR3 region has the DNA TGTGCCAGCAGCTTAGCATACAGCGGAGATACGCAGTATTTT. Protein: CASSLAYSGDTQYF.

This chain connects TRBV5-4 to TRBJ2-7; D is perhaps TRBD1 (7 bases). The CDR3 sequence is 14 residues long. Trimming pared 3 bases from V and 1 base from J, leaving 11 bases between. Germline-derived CDR1 and CDR2 are SGHNT and YYREEE (reference sequence). The CDR3 sequence is CASSSQGGSYEQYF. The CDR3, as DNA: TGTGCCAGCAGCTCCCAGGGGGGTTCCTACGAGCAGTACTTC.

This chain links TRBV6-5 with TRBJ2-5; D may be TRBD2 (6 bases). V lost 5 bases, J lost 2 bases, and 18 bases lay in between. The CDR3 length is 16 residues. Germline assignment: CDR1 MNHEY and CDR2 SVGAGI. The CDR3 region has the DNA TGTGCCAGCAGTACCCGGGGGAGTAGCGCGCAAGAGACCCAGTACTTC. This gives the protein CASSTRGSSAQETQYF.

This chain joins TRBV7-8 and TRBJ2-5; D gene unclear. V lost 4 bases and J 4 bases, leaving 19 bases between the germline ends. There are 16 residues in the CDR3. The germline gives CDR1 SGHVS, CDR2 FQNEAQ. The chain's CDR3 is CASSYTRVGGRETQYF. The DNA of the CDR3 is TGTGCCAGCAGCTACACTCGAGTAGGTGGACGAGAGACCCAGTACTTC.

The rearrangement links TRBV4-3 to TRBJ1-2; D is perhaps TRBD1 (5 bases). This CDR3 has 16 residues. Trimming shortened V by 0 bases and J by 4 bases, and 15 bases separated the two germline ends. Germline CDR1 is LGHNA and CDR2 is YSLEER. CDR3: CASSQDVDTGSYGYTF. The CDR3 DNA reads TGCGCCAGCAGCCAAGATGTTGACACAGGATCCTATGGCTACACCTTC.

V is TRBV7-3 and J is TRBJ2-1; D is undetermined. With 3 bases removed from V and 10 bases from J, the gap between germline ends came to 13 bases. Germline CDR1 SGHTA, CDR2 FQGTGA. This CDR3 has 13 residues. CDR3 protein: CASSFLDTMEQFF. The CDR3 nucleotides are TGTGCCAGCAGCTTCCTCGACACCATGGAGCAGTTCTTC. Full variable domain (rest looked up from reference TRBV7-3 and TRBJ2-1): GAGVSQTPSNKVTEKGKYVELRCDPISGHTALYWYRQSLGQGPEFLIYFQGTGAADDSGLPNDRFFAVRPEGSVSTLKIQRTERGDSAVYLCASSFLDTMEQFFGPGTRLTVL.

This sequence joins TRBV20-1 and TRBJ2-1, with D unresolved. Trimming took off 0 bases at V and 12 bases at J, with 15 bases between the two ends. There are 13 residues in the CDR3. Germline CDR1 DFQATT, CDR2 SNEGSKA (reference sequence). For the CDR3, the DNA is TGCAGTGCTAGAGACGTTCGGGTAGAGGTGCAGTTCTTC. It translates to CSARDVRVEVQFF.

The V and J genes are TRBV29-1 and TRBJ2-3; 10 bases are a match to TRBD2. Germline V lookup: CDR1 SQVTM, CDR2 ANQGSEA. This CDR3 spans 14 amino acids. V shed 6 bases, J shed 2 bases, and the junction held 5 bases outside the gene matches. The CDR3 sequence: CSVATSGVTDTQYF. CDR3 DNA sequence: TGCAGCGTCGCCACTAGCGGGGTCACAGATACGCAGTATTTT.

This clonotype was seen a few times. The gene calls are TRBV6-2 or TRBV6-3 and TRBJ2-5; 13 bases fit TRBD2. In germline, CDR1 is MNHEY, CDR2 SVGEGT. Trimming removed 9 bases from V and 4 bases from J; junction bases left unmatched: 11. The CDR3 totals 16 residues. For the CDR3, the DNA is TGTGCCAGTAGAATCCTCGGACTAGCGGGAGCAGAGACCCAGTACTTC. As protein: CASRILGLAGAETQYF.

This CDR3 reads CASSLGHRRNTEAFF. In DNA, the CDR3 is TGTGCCAGCAGCTTAGGGCACAGGAGAAACACTGAAGCTTTCTTT. The V call is TRBV7-6, the J call TRBJ1-1; perhaps TRBD1 as D (5 bases). Looked up from germline, CDR1 is SGHVS and CDR2 is FNYEAQ. The CDR3 totals 15 residues. V shed 1 base and J shed 2 bases, with 11 bases lying between them.

This chain uses TRBV29-1 with TRBJ2-1, with 14 bases that match TRBD2. Germline V gene data show CDR1 as SQVTM and CDR2 as ANQGSEA. The CDR3 spans 16 residues. Trimming cost V 5 bases and J 0 bases; bases outside gene matches: 3. The CDR3 spells CSVSGLAGGSYNEQFF. CDR3 nucleotides: TGCAGCGTTAGCGGACTAGCGGGGGGCTCCTACAATGAGCAGTTCTTC.

This chain links TRBV24-1 with TRBJ2-7, with D possibly being TRBD1 or TRBD2 (5 bases each). This CDR3 has 14 residues. Germline-derived CDR1 and CDR2 are KGHDR and SFDVKD. V dropped 0 bases and J dropped 5 bases, with 10 bases sitting between them. The CDR3 sequence: CATSDLGTPNEQYF. In nucleotides, the CDR3 is TGTGCCACCAGTGATTTGGGGACCCCCAACGAGCAGTACTTC.

This rearrangement joins TRBV20-1 to TRBJ1-1; D is perhaps TRBD1 (5 bases). This CDR3 has 11 residues. The V and J ends lost 6 bases and 6 bases respectively, with 11 bases between them. Per germline, CDR1 DFQATT and CDR2 SNEGSKA (reference sequence). This CDR3 reads CSARGGSEAFF. The CDR3 nucleotides read TGCAGTGCCCGGGGGGGGTCTGAAGCTTTCTTT.

This clonotype was recorded a few times. The V and J genes are TRBV5-1 and TRBJ2-3; 7 bases agree with TRBD2. From germline, CDR1 is SGHRS and CDR2 YFSETQ. Unmatched junction bases numbered 12, after V lost 4 bases and J lost 1 base. The CDR3 runs to 17 residues. CDR3: CASSAGAGTHGTDTQYF. The DNA for the CDR3 is TGCGCCAGCAGCGCGGGAGCCGGGACGCACGGCACAGATACGCAGTATTTT.

This clonotype was picked up a small number of times. The chain recombines TRBV7-2 with TRBJ1-4; 7 nucleotides line up with TRBD1. The CDR3 length is 17 residues. J lost 4 bases, V lost 5 bases, and 13 bases had no gene match. The germline V gene encodes CDR1 SGHTA and CDR2 FQGNSA. The CDR3 is CASSPRGGHLINEKLFF. The CDR3 DNA is TGTGCCAGCAGCCCCAGAGGGGGCCATCTGATTAATGAAAAACTGTTTTTT.

This clonotype was seen at least ten times. V is TRBV29-1 and J is TRBJ2-5; TRBD2 matches at 7 bases. The CDR3 runs to 13 residues. The V gene end was trimmed by 3 bases and the J gene end by 0 bases; junction bases not matched to a gene: 1. Germline assignment: CDR1 SQVTM and CDR2 ANQGSEA. The CDR3: CSVDGRYQETQYF. CDR3 nucleotide sequence: TGCAGCGTTGACGGGAGGTACCAAGAGACCCAGTACTTC.

The chain recombines TRBV7-2 with TRBJ1-4; 10 bases match TRBD1. Losses at the gene ends were 3 bases for V and 8 bases for J; bases not matched to a gene: 6. The germline V gene encodes CDR1 SGHTA and CDR2 FQGNSA. The CDR3 is 15 amino acids. DNA of the CDR3: TGTGCCAGCAGCTTGAGGGACAGGGGTTTGGAAAAACTGTTTTTT. Translated, it gives CASSLRDRGLEKLFF. Filled out from reference TRBV7-2 and TRBJ1-4, the complete variable domain reads GAGVSQSPSNKVTEKGKDVELRCDPISGHTALYWYRQSLGQGLEFLIYFQGNSAPDKSGLPSDRFSAERTGGSVSTLTIQRTQQEDSAVYLCASSLRDRGLEKLFFGSGTQLSVL.

This clonotype was seen many times. The chain combines TRBV20-1 with TRBJ2-1, with TRBD1 matching over 7 bases. Germline V gene lookup returns CDR1 DFQATT and CDR2 SNEGSKA (reference sequence). This CDR3 spans 15 amino acids. V shed 3 bases, J shed 5 bases, and the junction held 10 bases outside the gene matches. The CDR3 sequence: CSASFGQVGHNEQFF. The DNA for the CDR3 is TGCAGTGCTAGCTTTGGACAGGTCGGGCACAATGAGCAGTTCTTC.

This clonotype has only a few counts. The chain links TRBV7-8 to TRBJ2-2; 7 bases line up with TRBD1. V shed 5 bases and J 6 bases; nucleotides not matched to a gene: 9. The length of the CDR3 is 15 residues. Germline-derived CDR1 and CDR2 are SGHVS and FQNEAQ. CDR3 bases: TGTGCCAGCAGCATATTGAGACAGGGTCCCGGGGAGCTGTTTTTT. Protein sequence: CASSILRQGPGELFF.

There are many counts of this clonotype. The J gene is TRBJ1-5, the V gene TRBV7-2; 10 bases fit TRBD1. The germline gives CDR1 SGHTA, CDR2 FQGNSA. V was clipped by 5 bases and J by 0 bases; unmatched bases: 7. The CDR3 has 17 amino acids. The CDR3 loop reads CASSHPDRGPSNQPQHF. CDR3 sequence (DNA): TGTGCCAGCAGCCACCCCGACAGGGGGCCTAGCAATCAGCCCCAGCATTTT.

This clonotype was picked up a small number of times. The chain is built from TRBV11-2 and TRBJ2-2; D is perhaps TRBD1 (5 bases). This CDR3 region has 15 residues. Germline lookup yields CDR1 SGHAT and CDR2 FQNNGV. Trimming removed 5 bases from V and 3 bases from J, with 13 bases in between. The CDR3 coding sequence is TGTGCCAGCAGCCCCTACAGGCCTGACACCGGGGAGCTGTTTTTT. It translates to CASSPYRPDTGELFF.

This clonotype was seen many times. V and J are TRBV28 and TRBJ2-7, with D possibly matching TRBD1 (6 bases). Germline lookup yields CDR1 MDHEN and CDR2 SYDVKM. V gave up 3 bases and J gave up 5 bases, with 11 bases separating them. This CDR3 is 13 amino acids long. The CDR3 coding sequence is TGTGCCAGCAGTTTCGTACAGGGCGACGAGCAGTACTTC. It is translated as CASSFVQGDEQYF.

This sequence joins TRBV10-3 and TRBJ2-3, with 7 bases matching TRBD2. Unmatched junction bases numbered 10, after V lost 11 bases and J lost 5 bases. The CDR3 loop spans 13 amino acids. Germline CDR1 and CDR2: ENHRY and SYGVKD. The CDR3 loop is CASGGKGRDTQYF. Written as DNA, the CDR3 is TGTGCCTCGGGGGGAAAGGGTCGAGATACGCAGTATTTT.

This clonotype was seen more than once but under ten times. The J gene is TRBJ2-2, the V gene TRBV12-3 or TRBV12-4, with D perhaps TRBD1 or TRBD2 (5 bases each). V dropped 5 bases and J dropped 3 bases, with 19 bases sitting between them. The CDR3 sequence is 17 residues long. CDR3 sequence reads: CASSHPYGTAYTGELFF. The CDR3 DNA reads TGTGCCAGCAGTCACCCCTACGGGACCGCTTACACCGGGGAGCTGTTTTTT.